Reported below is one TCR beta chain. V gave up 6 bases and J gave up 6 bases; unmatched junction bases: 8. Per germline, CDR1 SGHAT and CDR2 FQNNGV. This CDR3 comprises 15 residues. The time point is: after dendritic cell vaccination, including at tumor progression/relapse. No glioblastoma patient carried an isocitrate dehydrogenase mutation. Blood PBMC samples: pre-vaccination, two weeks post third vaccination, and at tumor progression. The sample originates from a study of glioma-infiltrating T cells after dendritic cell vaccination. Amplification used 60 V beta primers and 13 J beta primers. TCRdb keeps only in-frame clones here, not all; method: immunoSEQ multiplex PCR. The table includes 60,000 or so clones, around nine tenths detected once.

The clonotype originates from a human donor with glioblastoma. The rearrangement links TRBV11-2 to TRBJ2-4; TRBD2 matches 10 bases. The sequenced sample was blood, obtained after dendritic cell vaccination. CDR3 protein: CASRSTAGGINIQYF. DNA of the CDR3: TGTGCCAGCAGGAGTACAGCGGGGGGGATAAACATTCAGTACTTC.